This T cell receptor (beta chain) was identified during a study of cytomegalovirus exposure and HLA in healthy donors. CDR1 and CDR2 from the germline V gene are WSHSY and SAAADI. CDR3 length: 12 residues. V lost 6 bases, J lost 8 bases, and 10 bases lay in between. General study points: Presence/absence comparisons presumed near-even sequencing depth among donors.

It was with 60 Vbeta and 13 Jbeta primers that the PCR ran. The method was immunoSEQ multiplex PCR; TCRdb's version includes in-frame clones alone and lacks a portion of them. The sample carries about 210,000 clones, about four fifths recorded once. Notes on this clone: Its matching antigen is unknown.

This receptor was taken from a middle-aged man in good health and CMV-seropositive. The J gene is TRBJ1-4, the V gene TRBV10-2, with unresolved D. The sequencing input was PBMCs. Here the CDR3 DNA reads TGCGCCAGCAGCGTATCGGGGGAAAAACTGTTTTTT. It encodes CASSVSGEKLFF.